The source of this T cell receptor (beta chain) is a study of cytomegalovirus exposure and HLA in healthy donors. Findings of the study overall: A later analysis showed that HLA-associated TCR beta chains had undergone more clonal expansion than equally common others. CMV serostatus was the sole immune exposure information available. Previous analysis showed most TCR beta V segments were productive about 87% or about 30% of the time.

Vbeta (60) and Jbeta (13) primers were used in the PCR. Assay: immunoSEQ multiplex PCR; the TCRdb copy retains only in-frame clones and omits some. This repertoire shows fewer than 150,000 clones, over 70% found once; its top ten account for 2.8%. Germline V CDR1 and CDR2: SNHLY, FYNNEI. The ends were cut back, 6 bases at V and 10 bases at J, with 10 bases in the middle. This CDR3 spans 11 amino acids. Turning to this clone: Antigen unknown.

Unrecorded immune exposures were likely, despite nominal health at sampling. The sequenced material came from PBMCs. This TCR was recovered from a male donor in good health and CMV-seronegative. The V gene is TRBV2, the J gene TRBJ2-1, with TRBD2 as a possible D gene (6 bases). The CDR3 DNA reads TGTGCCAGCAGACTGGCGGGGGAGCAGTTCTTC. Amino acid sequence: CASRLAGEQFF.